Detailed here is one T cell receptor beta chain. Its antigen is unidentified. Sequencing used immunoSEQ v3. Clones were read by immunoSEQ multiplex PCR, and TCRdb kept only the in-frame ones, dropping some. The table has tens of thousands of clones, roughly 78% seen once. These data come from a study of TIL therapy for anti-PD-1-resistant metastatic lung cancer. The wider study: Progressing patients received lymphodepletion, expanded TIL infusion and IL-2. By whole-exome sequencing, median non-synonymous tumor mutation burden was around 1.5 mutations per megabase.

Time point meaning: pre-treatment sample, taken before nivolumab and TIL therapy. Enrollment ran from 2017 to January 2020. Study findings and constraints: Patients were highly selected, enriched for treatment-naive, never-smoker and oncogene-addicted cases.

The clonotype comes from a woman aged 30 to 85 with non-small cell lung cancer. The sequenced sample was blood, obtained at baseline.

The CDR3 is CASSLMNTYNEQFF. In DNA form, the CDR3 reads TGTGCCAGCAGCTTAATGAACACCTACAATGAGCAGTTCTTC. The chain joins TRBV7-2 to TRBJ2-1, with D unresolved. Germline assignment: CDR1 SGHTA and CDR2 FQGNSA. V was pared by 2 bases and J by 2 bases, with 7 bases between. The CDR3 is made up of 14 amino acids. The full variable domain, completed using reference TRBV7-2 and TRBJ2-1, is GAGVSQSPSNKVTEKGKDVELRCDPISGHTALYWYRQSLGQGLEFLIYFQGNSAPDKSGLPSDRFSAERTGGSVSTLTIQRTQQEDSAVYLCASSLMNTYNEQFFGPGTRLTVL.